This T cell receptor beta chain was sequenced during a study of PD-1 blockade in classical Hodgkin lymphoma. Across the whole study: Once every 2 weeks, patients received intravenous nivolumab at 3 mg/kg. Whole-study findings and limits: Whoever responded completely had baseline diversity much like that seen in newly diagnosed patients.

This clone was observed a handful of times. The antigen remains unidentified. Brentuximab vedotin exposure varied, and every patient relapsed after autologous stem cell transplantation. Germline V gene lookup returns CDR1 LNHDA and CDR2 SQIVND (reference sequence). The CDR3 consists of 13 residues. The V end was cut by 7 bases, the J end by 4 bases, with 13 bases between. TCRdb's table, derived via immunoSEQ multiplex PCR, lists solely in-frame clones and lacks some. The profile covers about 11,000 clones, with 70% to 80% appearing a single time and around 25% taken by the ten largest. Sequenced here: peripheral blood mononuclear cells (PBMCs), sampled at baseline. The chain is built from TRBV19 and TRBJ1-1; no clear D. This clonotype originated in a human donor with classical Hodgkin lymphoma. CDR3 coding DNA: TGTGCCAGTACTCCCGGGGAGGCCACTGAAGCTTTCTTT. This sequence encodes CASTPGEATEAFF. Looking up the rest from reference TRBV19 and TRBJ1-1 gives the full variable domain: DGGITQSPKYLFRKEGQNVTLSCEQNLNHDAMYWYRQDPGQGLRLIYYSQIVNDFQKGDIAEGYSVSREKKESFPLTVTSAQKNPTAFYLCASTPGEATEAFFGQGTRLTVV.